These T cell receptor beta chains were read from a single sample in a study of blood T cell repertoires in COVID-19. The table came from immunoSEQ multiplex PCR; TCRdb's copy has only in-frame clones and leaves some out. The sample holds approximately 250,000 clones, roughly 84% seen once. Sample: peripheral blood. The receptors come from a middle-aged man with acute or convalescent COVID-19. Both conserved end residues are part of each CDR3. The D gene is left open where the match is weak. The size field is filled for only some rows; it gives once, few, many or a size class.

>TRBV2|-|TRBJ1-2|TRBD1
TGTGCCAGCAGTGAAGCTAGGCGGCAGGGGGCACAGGGCTACACCTTC
CASSEARRQGAQGYTF
>TRBV18|-|TRBJ1-1|TRBD1
TGTGCCAGCTCACTGGACAGGGGAACTGAAGCTTTCTTT
CASSLDRGTEAFF
>TRBV6-2/TRBV6-3|-|TRBJ1-5|-
TGTGCCAGCAGTTATCGGCAGGGAGGCCAGCCCCAGCATTTT
CASSYRQGGQPQHF
>TRBV18|-|TRBJ1-2|-
TGTGCCAGCTCACCGGAGGGAAACTATGGCTACACCTTC
CASSPEGNYGYTF
>TRBV7-9|-|TRBJ2-5|-
TGTGCCAGCAGCTTAAGTTGGACTTTAAACCAAGAGACCCAGTACTTC
CASSLSWTLNQETQYF
>TRBV4-2|-|TRBJ1-6|TRBD1
TGTGCCAGCAGCCATACCACGGGACAGGATAATTCACCCCTCCACTTT
CASSHTTGQDNSPLHF
>TRBV4-2|-|TRBJ2-2|-
TGTGCCAGCAGCCAAGAGGCCTGGCGGGGTAACACCGGGGAGCTGTTTTTT
CASSQEAWRGNTGELFF
>TRBV6-5|once|TRBJ1-2|TRBD1
TGTGCCAGCTTGCGAACAGGGGGAAGTCTAGGCTACACCTTC
CASLRTGGSLGYTF
>TRBV4-1|-|TRBJ1-1|TRBD1
TGCGCCAGCAGCCACAGGGACAGACCGAACACTGAAGCTTTCTTT
CASSHRDRPNTEAFF
>TRBV19|-|TRBJ2-2|-
TGTGCCGCGGCGGTGGCGGAGAACACCGGGGAGCTGTTTTTT
CAAAVAENTGELFF
>TRBV6-5|-|TRBJ2-3|TRBD2
TGTGCCAGCAGCCGACTAGCGACAGATACGCAGTATTTT
CASSRLATDTQYF
>TRBV6-4|-|TRBJ2-3|-
TGTGCCAGCAGTCGAGGGAGAGCTTGCCCCCGTTTT
CASSRGRACPRF
>TRBV4-3|-|TRBJ1-2|-
TGCGCCAGCAGCCAAGATCTAACCGGGTGGGATGGCTACACCTTC
CASSQDLTGWDGYTF
>TRBV4-1|-|TRBJ1-1|-
TGCGCCAGCAGCCTACAGATCGTAAACACTGAAGCTTTCTTT
CASSLQIVNTEAFF
>TRBV4-2|-|TRBJ2-1|-
TGTGCCAGCAGCCAAGACCTCCAGGCTCAGGGAACCTACAATGAGCAGTTCTTC
CASSQDLQAQGTYNEQFF
>TRBV12-3/TRBV12-4|-|TRBJ2-1|-
TGTGCCAGCCAGCGGAGTCTCTACAATGAGCAGTTCTTC
CASQRSLYNEQFF
>TRBV30|-|TRBJ2-2|TRBD1
TGTGCCTGGGTTACCGGGACAGGCGACACCGGGGAGCTGTTTTTT
CAWVTGTGDTGELFF
>TRBV9|once|TRBJ1-2|-
TGTGCCAGCAGCGTAGAAGGAGTGGCGGGCTACACCTTC
CASSVEGVAGYTF
>TRBV5-5|-|TRBJ2-2|-
TGTGCCAGCAGCTTGGACGGCACCGGGGAGCTGTTTTTT
CASSLDGTGELFF
>TRBV30|-|TRBJ1-4|TRBD1
TGTGCCTGGATCGCAGGGGGGTGTGGTGAAAAACTGTTTTTT
CAWIAGGCGEKLFF
>TRBV6-5|-|TRBJ2-7|-
TGTGCCGCCAATCAAGGAGGAGGCTCCTACGAGCAGTACTTC
CAANQGGGSYEQYF
>TRBV27|-|TRBJ2-5|-
TGTGCCAGCAGCAGAACAGGGACACAAGAGACCCAGTACTTC
CASSRTGTQETQYF
>TRBV4-2|-|TRBJ2-3|-
TGTGCCAGCAGCCAAGCTGACTCAAGCACAGATACGCAGTATTTT
CASSQADSSTDTQYF
>TRBV9|-|TRBJ2-6|-
TGTGCCAGCAGCGCCCGGTACTCTGGGGCCAACGTCCTGACTTTC
CASSARYSGANVLTF
>TRBV29-1|-|TRBJ1-1|-
TGCAGCGTTCTTCAGGGCTTTAACACTGAAGCTTTCTTT
CSVLQGFNTEAFF
>TRBV5-1|-|TRBJ1-6|-
TGCGCCAGCAGTTCGGACAGACACTATAGTTCACCCCTCCACTTT
CASSSDRHYSSPLHF
>TRBV19|-|TRBJ1-2|TRBD1
TGTGCCAGTAGTCCGGGACAGGGGGTCGACTATGGCTACACCTTC
CASSPGQGVDYGYTF
>TRBV27|-|TRBJ1-1|TRBD1
TGTGCCAGCAGCCCGACAGGGACACTGATGAACACTGAAGCTTTCTTT
CASSPTGTLMNTEAFF
>TRBV19|once|TRBJ2-7|-
TGTGCCAGTAGTGGGCTTGGGTCCTACGAGCAGTACTTC
CASSGLGSYEQYF
>TRBV11-3|-|TRBJ2-1|TRBD1
TGTGCCAGCAGCTTTACTCGGACAGGGTACAATGAGCAGTTCTTC
CASSFTRTGYNEQFF
>TRBV5-1|-|TRBJ2-1|TRBD1
TGCGCCAGCAGGCCACAGGGGACCCCCTCCTACAATGAGCAGTTCTTC
CASRPQGTPSYNEQFF
>TRBV30|-|TRBJ2-4|-
TGTGCCTGGACTGGGGGGGGGCCAGTAAACATTCAGTACTTC
CAWTGGGPVNIQYF